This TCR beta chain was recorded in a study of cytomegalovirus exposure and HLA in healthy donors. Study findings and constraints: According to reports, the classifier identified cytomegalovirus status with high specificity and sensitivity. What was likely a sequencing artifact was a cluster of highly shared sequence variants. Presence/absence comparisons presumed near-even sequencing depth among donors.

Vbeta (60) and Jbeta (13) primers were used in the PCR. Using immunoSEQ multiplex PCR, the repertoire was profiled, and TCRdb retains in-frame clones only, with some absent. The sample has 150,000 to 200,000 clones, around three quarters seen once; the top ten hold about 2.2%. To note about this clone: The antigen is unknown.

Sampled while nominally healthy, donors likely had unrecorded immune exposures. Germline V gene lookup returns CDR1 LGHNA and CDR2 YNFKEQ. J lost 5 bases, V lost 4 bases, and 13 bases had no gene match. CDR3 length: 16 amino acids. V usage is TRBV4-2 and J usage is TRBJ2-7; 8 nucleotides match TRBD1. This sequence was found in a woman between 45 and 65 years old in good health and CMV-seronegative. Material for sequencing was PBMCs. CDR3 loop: CASSRIPGQGSDEQYF. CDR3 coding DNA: TGTGCCAGCAGCCGAATTCCTGGACAGGGTTCGGACGAGCAGTACTTC.